The 15 T cell receptor beta chains below all came from one sample that was sequenced in a study of blood T cell repertoires in COVID-19. The data were produced by immunoSEQ multiplex PCR, yet TCRdb's version contains in-frame clones alone and is incomplete. The sample includes 250,000 to 350,000 clones, over 75% of them seen just once. The specimen was PBMCs or T cells enriched from blood (not recorded which). These TCRs come from a woman aged 18-29 years who had recovered from COVID-19.

The V and J genes are TRBV20-1 and TRBJ1-1, with no clear D. V was cut by 3 bases and J by 6 bases, with 8 bases left in between. Germline V gene sequence: CDR1 DFQATT, CDR2 SNEGSKA (reference sequence). The CDR3 sequence is 11 residues long. CDR3 DNA: TGCAGTGCTAGGCAACGGGCTGAAGCTTTCTTT. Its protein product is CSARQRAEAFF.

This clone was seen once. The V gene is TRBV5-1, the J gene TRBJ1-1; 8 bases align to TRBD1. Looked up from germline, CDR1 is SGHRS and CDR2 is YFSETQ. The V and J ends lost 0 bases and 4 bases, in that order; junction bases with no gene match: 2. CDR3 length: 14 amino acids. The CDR3 region is CASSLEGQGTEAFF. The CDR3, as DNA: TGCGCCAGCAGCTTGGAAGGACAGGGCACTGAAGCTTTCTTT.

The chain joins TRBV6-5 to TRBJ2-5; D call uncertain. Germline V lookup: CDR1 MNHEY, CDR2 SVGAGI. Trimming took 4 bases from V and 5 from J, leaving 20 bases between them. The CDR3 has 16 amino acids. The CDR3 DNA sequence: TGTGCCAGCAGTTCCGAAACCCCGGGTCCAAGGGAGACCCAGTACTTC. It is translated as CASSSETPGPRETQYF.

The V and J genes are TRBV7-9 and TRBJ1-6; 9 bases agree with TRBD1. The CDR3 contains 14 residues. V lost 3 bases and J lost 16; bases outside the gene matches: 10. The germline gives CDR1 SEHNR, CDR2 FQNEAQ (reference sequence). CDR3 in amino acids: CASSLPPGQGTLHF. The CDR3 coding sequence is TGTGCCAGCAGCTTGCCCCCGGGACAGGGTACTCTCCACTTT.

This chain connects TRBV5-1 to TRBJ2-2; 7 bases align to TRBD2. This CDR3 comprises 17 residues. The germline gives CDR1 SGHRS, CDR2 YFSETQ. Trimming cost V 1 base and J 7 bases; bases outside gene matches: 13. Written as DNA, the CDR3 is TGCGCCAGCAGCTTGTTGCTCAGGGACTATGGGGACGGGGAGCTGTTTTTT. Its translation is CASSLLLRDYGDGELFF.

The chain has TRBV11-2 and TRBJ1-2, with D tentatively TRBD1 (6 bases). Trimming removed 1 base from V and 3 bases from J, with 15 bases in between. Germline CDR1 is SGHAT and CDR2 is FQNNGV. This CDR3 is 16 amino acids long. The DNA of the CDR3 is TGTGCCAGCAGCTTAGCTTGGGGACATGTAGACTATGGCTACACCTTC. Protein sequence: CASSLAWGHVDYGYTF.

V is TRBV6-1 and J is TRBJ1-5; maybe TRBD1 (5 bases). The CDR3 is made up of 17 amino acids. Trimming took 2 bases from V and 0 from J, leaving 14 bases between them. Germline loops: CDR1 MNHNS, CDR2 SASEGT. The CDR3 region has the DNA TGTGCCAGCAGTGAAACTCCGACAGCAGTTAGCAATCAGCCCCAGCATTTT. Residues: CASSETPTAVSNQPQHF.

This chain joins TRBV6-1 and TRBJ2-5, with 7 bases identical to TRBD1. The CDR3 runs 14 residues. After removal of 0 bases from V and 5 bases from J, the junction contained 3 bases not matched to a gene. Germline loops: CDR1 MNHNS, CDR2 SASEGT. For the CDR3, the DNA is TGTGCCAGCAGTGAAGCGAGGGGGCGCGAGACCCAGTACTTC. Amino acids: CASSEARGRETQYF.

This clone was observed once. The J gene is TRBJ1-3, the V gene TRBV9, with 8 bases fitting TRBD1. V lost 3 bases to trimming and J lost 0 bases; unmatched junction nucleotides: 2. Germline loops: CDR1 SGDLS, CDR2 YYNGEE. This CDR3 has 15 residues. CDR3 region: CASSGTGPSGNTIYF. The CDR3 DNA follows: TGTGCCAGCAGCGGGACAGGGCCCTCTGGAAACACCATATATTTT.

The rearrangement links TRBV5-1 to TRBJ1-2, with D possibly matching TRBD1 (5 bases). This CDR3 has 13 residues. V was trimmed by 4 bases and J by 4 bases, leaving 11 bases between them. Per the germline V gene, CDR1 is SGHRS and CDR2 is YFSETQ. The CDR3 sequence: CASSPSDSYGYTF. Here the CDR3 DNA reads TGCGCCAGCAGCCCATCTGACAGCTATGGCTACACCTTC.

In this sample, this clone turned up once. The rearrangement joins TRBV19 to TRBJ1-2, with 8 bases matching TRBD1. CDR1 is LNHDA and CDR2 is SQIVND in the germline V gene (reference sequence). The CDR3 has 14 residues. With V trimmed by 4 bases and J by 2 bases, 3 bases remained unmatched. CDR3 protein: CASSRTGRNYGYTF. CDR3 coding DNA: TGTGCCAGTAGTAGGACAGGGCGGAACTATGGCTACACCTTC.

The CDR3 DNA reads as TGTGCCAGCAGCTTAGACTGGCTGGAGACCTACGAGCAGTACTTC. The encoded protein is CASSLDWLETYEQYF. The chain couples TRBV11-2 to TRBJ2-7; D gene uncertain. The CDR3 sequence is 15 residues long. V gave up 0 bases and J gave up 2 bases, with 11 bases separating them. Germline V lookup: CDR1 SGHAT, CDR2 FQNNGV.

A note on this clone: Distinct nucleotide sequences in the sample also encode this CDR3. The V and J genes are TRBV11-3 and TRBJ1-1, with D unclear. The germline V gene encodes CDR1 SGHNT and CDR2 YENEEA. V gave up 1 base and J gave up 3 bases, with 6 bases separating them. This CDR3 is 13 amino acids long. This CDR3 reads CASSLGGDTEAFF. DNA for the CDR3: TGTGCCAGCAGCTTAGGCGGGGACACTGAAGCTTTCTTT.

The chain has TRBV29-1 and TRBJ2-5, with TRBD1 matching 7 bases. Germline CDR1 and CDR2: SQVTM and ANQGSEA. This CDR3 spans 13 amino acids. Trimming cost V 3 bases and J 5 bases; bases outside gene matches: 6. CDR3 loop: CSVDSRGYETQYF. The CDR3 DNA follows: TGCAGCGTTGATTCCAGGGGGTATGAGACCCAGTACTTC.

The chain recombines TRBV28 with TRBJ2-7; 8 bases fit TRBD1. The V gene end was trimmed by 6 bases and the J gene end by 5 bases; junction bases not matched to a gene: 6. The CDR3 is 13 residues long. The germline gives CDR1 MDHEN, CDR2 SYDVKM. CDR3 DNA sequence: TGTGCCAGCAGGTTGGACAGGGTCGACGAGCAGTACTTC. Encoded protein: CASRLDRVDEQYF.